These T cell receptor beta chains were read from a single sample in a study of breast tumors, draining lymph nodes, adjacent tissues. TCRdb analysed the multiplex PCR reads with MiXCR anew, one entry per CDR3 protein. The profile shows 200,000 to 250,000 distinct CDR3 sequences, 32% of them singletons. The material sequenced was axillary lymph node tissue. The source of these receptors is a female donor with breast cancer. Some clones in this sample may be carry-over from other donors' samples. Each CDR3 is given with its conserved first and last residue. Each record gives: D gene, V gene, J gene, clone size, CDR3 protein, CDR3 DNA. The D gene is left open where the match is weak. Size values are once, few and many counts, or a class for expanded clones, and some rows have none.

D: .
V: TRBV11-3
J: TRBJ1-1
size: .
CDR3: CASSLQGTEAFF
DNA: TGTGCCAGCAGCTTACAGGGCACTGAAGCTTTCTTT

D: .
V: TRBV7-2
J: TRBJ1-5
size: many
CDR3: CASSLGLGVAQHF
DNA: TGTGCCAGCAGCTTGGGGCTGGGGGTGGCCCAGCATTTT

D: .
V: TRBV24-1
J: TRBJ1-2
size: .
CDR3: CATSFEGESYIF
DNA: TGTGCCACCAGTTTCGAGGGGGAGAGCTACATCTTC

D: .
V: TRBV30
J: TRBJ1-1
size: .
CDR3: CAWRVQGLNTEAFF
DNA: TGTGCCTGGAGGGTACAGGGACTGAACACTGAAGCTTTCTTT

D: .
V: TRBV6-5
J: TRBJ2-7
size: many
CDR3: CASSRPTRAGAYEQYF
DNA: TGTGCCAGCAGTCGCCCGACAAGGGCGGGGGCTTACGAGCAGTACTTC

D: .
V: TRBV29-1
J: TRBJ1-3
size: many
CDR3: CSVGQISGNTIYF
DNA: TGCAGCGTTGGACAGATCTCTGGAAACACCATATATTTT

D: .
V: TRBV4-2
J: TRBJ1-1
size: few
CDR3: CASSQGKGEAFF
DNA: TGTGCCAGCAGCCAAGGGAAGGGTGAAGCTTTCTTT

D: .
V: TRBV19
J: TRBJ1-5
size: many
CDR3: CASSQGHYSNQPQHF
DNA: TGTGCCAGTAGCCAGGGGCATTATAGCAATCAGCCCCAGCATTTT

D: TRBD2
V: TRBV3-1
J: TRBJ2-7
size: many
CDR3: CASSQGIAGASEQYF
DNA: TGTGCCAGCAGCCAAGGGATAGCGGGAGCTTCCGAGCAGTACTTC

D: .
V: TRBV6-1
J: TRBJ2-7
size: many
CDR3: CASSEWDTTYEQYF
DNA: TGTGCCAGCAGTGAGTGGGACACTACCTACGAGCAGTACTTC

D: TRBD1
V: TRBV19
J: TRBJ2-7
size: many
CDR3: CASRIQGAAYEQYF
DNA: TGTGCCAGTAGAATACAGGGGGCGGCCTACGAGCAGTACTTC

D: .
V: TRBV2
J: TRBJ2-7
size: many
CDR3: CASSWANEQYF
DNA: TGTGCCAGCAGTTGGGCCAACGAGCAGTACTTC

D: TRBD2
V: TRBV7-3
J: TRBJ2-1
size: .
CDR3: CASSLGAGGEQFF
DNA: TGTGCCAGCAGCTTAGGGGCGGGAGGGGAGCAGTTCTTC

D: .
V: TRBV5-8
J: TRBJ2-7
size: few
CDR3: CASSLVRAFYEQYF
DNA: TGTGCCAGCAGCTTGGTGAGGGCGTTCTACGAGCAGTACTTC

D: .
V: TRBV12-3/TRBV12-4
J: TRBJ1-2
size: once
CDR3: CASSFGLLNYGYTF
DNA: TGTGCCAGCAGTTTCGGACTCCTCAACTATGGCTACACCTTC

D: .
V: TRBV6-2/TRBV6-3
J: TRBJ2-7
size: .
CDR3: CASSYSMGAGSSYEQYF
DNA: TGTGCCAGCAGTTACTCGATGGGTGCGGGCAGCTCCTACGAGCAGTACTTC

D: .
V: TRBV19
J: TRBJ2-1
size: once
CDR3: CASSPRDFSYNEQFF
DNA: TGTGCCAGTAGTCCTCGGGACTTCTCCTACAATGAGCAGTTCTTC

D: .
V: TRBV3-1
J: TRBJ1-1
size: few
CDR3: CASSQNPSGSTEAFF
DNA: TGTGCCAGCAGCCAAAATCCTTCCGGTTCCACTGAAGCTTTCTTT

D: .
V: TRBV20-1
J: TRBJ1-6
size: .
CDR3: CSARDPGTRSPLHF
DNA: TGCAGTGCTAGAGACCCGGGGACGCGATCACCCCTCCACTTT

D: TRBD1
V: TRBV29-1
J: TRBJ1-2
size: .
CDR3: CSLVAGGNYGYTF
DNA: TGCAGTTTAGTGGCAGGGGGAAACTATGGCTACACCTTC

D: TRBD1
V: TRBV24-1
J: TRBJ2-1
size: many
CDR3: CATSDPWDRDYNGQFF
DNA: TGTGCCACCAGTGATCCGTGGGACAGGGACTACAATGGGCAGTTCTTC

D: .
V: TRBV20-1
J: TRBJ1-2
size: many
CDR3: CSARQTHGYTF
DNA: TGCAGTGCTAGACAGACCCACGGCTACACCTTC

D: .
V: TRBV27
J: TRBJ2-2
size: few
CDR3: CASSLSPYQLVAYTGELFF
DNA: TGTGCCAGCAGTTTATCGCCCTATCAACTAGTGGCGTACACCGGGGAGCTGTTTTTT

D: .
V: TRBV9
J: TRBJ2-1
size: many
CDR3: CASSVNGRTNEQFF
DNA: TGTGCCAGCAGCGTAAACGGCAGGACGAATGAGCAGTTCTTC

D: .
V: TRBV6-1
J: TRBJ1-5
size: few
CDR3: CASSEVGGVYQPQHF
DNA: TGTGCCAGCAGTGAAGTCGGAGGGGTTTATCAGCCCCAGCATTTT

D: TRBD1
V: TRBV7-9
J: TRBJ2-1
size: many
CDR3: CASSPPQGSSYNEQFF
DNA: TGTGCCAGCAGCCCGCCACAGGGGAGCTCCTACAATGAGCAGTTCTTC

D: .
V: TRBV6-1
J: TRBJ2-3
size: many
CDR3: CASSPDGLSTDTQYF
DNA: TGTGCCAGCAGTCCCGACGGCCTTAGCACAGATACGCAGTATTTT

D: .
V: TRBV2
J: TRBJ2-2
size: many
CDR3: CASRTGLVMNTGELFF
DNA: TGTGCCAGCAGGACAGGACTAGTGATGAACACCGGGGAGCTGTTTTTT

D: .
V: TRBV7-2
J: TRBJ2-1
size: many
CDR3: CASSLGAGEVNNEQFF
DNA: TGTGCCAGCAGCTTAGGAGCAGGGGAGGTAAACAATGAGCAGTTCTTC

D: .
V: TRBV5-1
J: TRBJ2-5
size: few
CDR3: CASSFQGARDTQYF
DNA: TGCGCCAGCAGCTTTCAAGGGGCGCGGGACACCCAGTACTTC

D: TRBD2
V: TRBV6-6
J: TRBJ2-5
size: many
CDR3: CASSHREATQYF
DNA: TGTGCCAGCAGTCACCGGGAGGCGACCCAGTACTTC

D: .
V: TRBV30
J: TRBJ2-3
size: many
CDR3: CAWIGGAADTQYF
DNA: TGTGCCTGGATTGGGGGGGCGGCAGATACGCAGTATTTT

D: TRBD2
V: TRBV28
J: TRBJ2-5
size: many
CDR3: CATQGAGGGETQYF
DNA: TGTGCCACCCAGGGAGCCGGCGGGGGTGAGACCCAGTACTTC

D: .
V: TRBV24-1
J: TRBJ1-2
size: .
CDR3: CATSHFRDSGYGYTF
DNA: TGTGCCACCAGTCACTTCCGGGATTCCGGCTATGGCTACACCTTC

D: TRBD1
V: TRBV5-1
J: TRBJ1-5
size: many
CDR3: CASSEGQGQPQHF
DNA: TGCGCCAGCAGCGAGGGACAGGGACAGCCCCAGCATTTT

D: TRBD1
V: TRBV5-1
J: TRBJ1-2
size: many
CDR3: CASSRGTGDYGYTF
DNA: TGCGCCAGCAGCCGAGGGACAGGGGACTATGGCTACACCTTC

D: .
V: TRBV29-1
J: TRBJ2-6
size: .
CDR3: CSVGAGNVLTF
DNA: TGCAGCGTTGGGGCGGGGAACGTCCTGACTTTC